Below, 19 T cell receptor beta chains from the same sample are listed, as sequenced in a study of shared clonotypes between healthy human individuals. TCRdb keeps only in-frame clones here, not all; method: immunoSEQ multiplex PCR. Of approximately 810,000 clones listed, 92% are singletons. Naive CD8 cells were CD45RO-negative, positively selected for CCR7, excluding terminally differentiated effector memory CD45RA+ cells. Sequencing was performed on naive CD8+ T cells sorted from blood. Receptor source: a man aged 25-40 years in good health.

This clone was found a few times. The rearrangement uses TRBV4-1 and TRBJ1-5; D is unresolved. CDR3 length equals 15 residues. V was cut by 0 bases and J by 5 bases, with 11 bases left in between. Per germline, CDR1 MGHRA and CDR2 YSYEKL. The CDR3 loop reads CASSQESMQHQPQHF. In nucleotides, the CDR3 is TGCGCCAGCAGCCAAGAAAGTATGCAGCATCAGCCCCAGCATTTT.

A remark on this clone: Additional DNA sequences in this sample encode the identical CDR3. The V call is TRBV7-8, the J call TRBJ2-7, with a tentative D call TRBD2 (7 bases). Trimming cost V 3 bases and J 0 bases, with 12 bases left between them. The germline V gene has CDR1 SGHVS and CDR2 FQNEAQ. This CDR3 region has 15 residues. The CDR3 DNA follows: TGTGCCAGCAGCTTTAGGGGGGGTCCCTCCTACGAGCAGTACTTC. Its translation: CASSFRGGPSYEQYF. Filled out from reference TRBV7-8 and TRBJ2-7, the complete variable domain reads GAGVSQSPRYKVAKRGQDVALRCDPISGHVSLFWYQQALGQGPEFLTYFQNEAQLDKSGLPSDRFFAERPEGSVSTLKIQRTQQEDSAVYLCASSFRGGPSYEQYFGPGTRLTVT.

A remark on this clone: In the same sample, other DNA sequences code for this CDR3. The rearrangement joins TRBV28 to TRBJ2-7, with unresolved D. Trimming left V 4 bases short and J 2 bases short, with 6 bases between. This CDR3 has 12 amino acids. CDR1 and CDR2 from the germline V gene are MDHEN and SYDVKM. The CDR3 region has the DNA TGTGCCAGCAGTTCCACAGCCTACGAGCAGTACTTC. It encodes CASSSTAYEQYF.

The gene calls are TRBV5-1 and TRBJ1-2; TRBD1 might be the D (6 bases). The V gene lost 3 bases and the J gene lost 6 bases, with 21 bases spanning the gap. Germline loops: CDR1 SGHRS, CDR2 YFSETQ. The CDR3 covers 16 residues. CDR3 in amino acids: CASSSSLGTTRDGYTF. In DNA, the CDR3 is TGCGCCAGCAGCTCTTCTCTCGGGACAACCCGGGATGGCTACACCTTC.

This chain uses TRBV4-3 with TRBJ2-7, with 8 bases aligning to TRBD2. The junction had 6 bases not matched to a gene; V was cut back by 3 bases and J by 2 bases. The CDR3 has 15 amino acids. Germline assignment: CDR1 LGHNA and CDR2 YSLEER. The CDR3 protein is CASSQTLAVTYEQYF. CDR3 nucleotide sequence: TGCGCCAGCAGCCAGACACTAGCGGTCACCTACGAGCAGTACTTC.

This chain uses TRBV4-1 with TRBJ2-7; D gene ambiguous. Germline V CDR1 and CDR2: MGHRA, YSYEKL. The ends were cut back, 1 base at V and 1 base at J, with 17 bases in the middle. This CDR3 has 17 residues. CDR3 protein: CASSQGLAVRTSYEQYF. The CDR3 bases are TGCGCCAGCAGCCAAGGCCTGGCAGTCCGAACATCCTACGAGCAGTACTTC.

For the CDR3, the DNA is TGTGCCAGCAGGGACAGCCCCATCTACAATGAGCAGTTCTTC. Its translation is CASRDSPIYNEQFF. The chain links TRBV2 to TRBJ2-1; D is perhaps TRBD1 (6 bases). Trimming shortened V by 6 bases and J by 3 bases, and 12 bases separated the two germline ends. The V gene's germline CDR1 is SNHLY and CDR2 FYNNEI. This CDR3 has 14 residues.

The rearrangement uses TRBV29-1 and TRBJ2-1; the match to TRBD2 covers 10 bases. CDR3 size: 15 residues. The V segment lost 1 base and the J segment 4 bases; nucleotides outside the gene matches: 4. Germline-derived CDR1 and CDR2 are SQVTM and ANQGSEA. DNA of the CDR3: TGCAGCGTTGAAGGGACTAGCGGAGCTTACAATGAGCAGTTCTTC. Amino acids: CSVEGTSGAYNEQFF.

V is TRBV29-1 and J is TRBJ2-1; 9 positions agree with TRBD2. The CDR3 totals 17 residues. Trimming removed 2 bases from V and 0 bases from J; junction bases left unmatched: 8. Germline values: CDR1 SQVTM, CDR2 ANQGSEA. The CDR3 region is CSVEWLAGSSSYNEQFF. As DNA, the CDR3 is TGCAGCGTTGAATGGCTAGCGGGGTCGAGCTCCTACAATGAGCAGTTCTTC.

The V call is TRBV6-1, the J call TRBJ2-1; 12 bases fit TRBD2. V was clipped by 5 bases and J by 10 bases; unmatched bases: 9. This CDR3 comprises 15 residues. Germline CDR1 is MNHNS and CDR2 is SASEGT. This CDR3 reads CASSSGLAGRREQFF. The DNA of the CDR3 is TGTGCCAGCAGTTCGGGACTAGCGGGCCGACGGGAGCAGTTCTTC.

Here the CDR3 reads CASSEVTEYNEQFF. In DNA, the CDR3 is TGTGCCAGCAGCGAGGTCACAGAGTACAATGAGCAGTTCTTC. The chain combines TRBV9 with TRBJ2-1; D remains unclear. The germline V gene has CDR1 SGDLS and CDR2 YYNGEE. The CDR3 has 14 amino acids. Deletions cut 3 bases from V and 4 bases from J, with 11 bases between. The full variable domain, its missing parts supplied by reference TRBV9 and TRBJ2-1, is DSGVTQTPKHLITATGQRVTLRCSPRSGDLSVYWYQQSLDQGLQFLIQYYNGEERAKGNILERFSAQQFPDLHSELNLSSLELGDSALYFCASSEVTEYNEQFFGPGTRLTVL.

The chain has TRBV18 and TRBJ2-1, with D possibly being TRBD1 (7 bases). The V end was cut by 6 bases, the J end by 5 bases, with 23 bases between. The CDR3 totals 17 residues. From germline, CDR1 is KGHSH and CDR2 LQKENI. As DNA, the CDR3 is TGTGCCAGCTCCCACAGGGGATTGGGGGGAACCCACAATGAGCAGTTCTTC. This codes for CASSHRGLGGTHNEQFF. The full variable domain, its missing parts supplied by reference TRBV18 and TRBJ2-1, is NAGVMQNPRHLVRRRGQEARLRCSPMKGHSHVYWYRQLPEEGLKFMVYLQKENIIDESGMPKERFSAEFPKEGPSILRIQQVVRGDSAAYFCASSHRGLGGTHNEQFFGPGTRLTVL.

V is TRBV7-2 and J is TRBJ2-7, with 11 nucleotides matching TRBD2. Germline V lookup: CDR1 SGHTA, CDR2 FQGNSA. The CDR3 has 16 residues. Trimming took 3 bases from V and 5 from J; bases not matched to a gene: 9. This CDR3 reads CASSFFSGRAENEQYF. CDR3 DNA: TGTGCCAGCAGCTTCTTTAGCGGGAGGGCCGAGAACGAGCAGTACTTC.

This chain joins TRBV11-3 and TRBJ2-1; TRBD2 agrees at 7 bases. This CDR3 is 17 amino acids long. Germline-derived CDR1 and CDR2 are SGHNT and YENEEA. The J segment lost 3 bases and the V segment lost 5 bases, leaving 13 bases of the junction unmatched. CDR3 protein: CASSPPDRRDYYNEQFF. The CDR3 bases are TGTGCCAGCAGCCCACCGGACCGACGGGACTACTACAATGAGCAGTTCTTC.

The chain links TRBV29-1 to TRBJ2-1; maybe TRBD2 (6 bases). The germline V gene encodes CDR1 SQVTM and CDR2 ANQGSEA. The CDR3 loop spans 13 amino acids. Trimming took off 3 bases at V and 8 bases at J, with 14 bases between the two ends. This chain's CDR3 is CSVERDLGYEQFF. In DNA, the CDR3 is TGCAGCGTTGAGCGGGACCTGGGCTATGAGCAGTTCTTC.

The J gene is TRBJ2-1, the V gene TRBV14; D could derive from TRBD1 or TRBD2 (5 bases each). V was clipped by 7 bases and J by 15 bases, with 22 bases between them. This CDR3 has 13 amino acids. Germline V CDR1 and CDR2: SGHDN, FVKESK. CDR3 sequence: CASILLMGVCGFF. The CDR3 DNA reads as TGTGCCAGCATCCTCCTAATGGGGGTTTGCGGGTTCTTC.

This CDR3 is CASSAQKSNYGYTF. The DNA for the CDR3 is TGTGCCAGCAGCGCGCAAAAGTCCAACTATGGCTACACCTTC. The chain joins TRBV5-4 to TRBJ1-2; D unclear. Trimming removed 4 bases at V and 2 bases at J, with 12 bases between. The CDR3 is 14 residues long. CDR1 and CDR2 from the germline V gene are SGHNT and YYREEE (reference sequence).

This chain joins TRBV15 and TRBJ2-2, with TRBD2 matching over 14 bases. Trimming removed 1 base from V and 5 bases from J; junction bases left unmatched: 6. Per germline, CDR1 LNHNV and CDR2 YYDKDF (reference sequence). This CDR3 is built from 18 residues. For the CDR3, the DNA is TGTGCCACCAGCAGAGGTTTCGGACTAGCGGGAGGAACCGGGGAGCTGTTTTTT. It yields the protein CATSRGFGLAGGTGELFF.

This chain uses TRBV29-1 with TRBJ1-1; possible D gene TRBD1, 6 bases. Germline CDR1 and CDR2: SQVTM and ANQGSEA. The CDR3 is 14 amino acids. Trimming cost V 6 bases and J 4 bases, with 18 bases left between them. The CDR3 region has the DNA TGCAGCGTCATCGCTCCGGGGGCTGGCACTGAAGCTTTCTTT. Translated, it gives CSVIAPGAGTEAFF.